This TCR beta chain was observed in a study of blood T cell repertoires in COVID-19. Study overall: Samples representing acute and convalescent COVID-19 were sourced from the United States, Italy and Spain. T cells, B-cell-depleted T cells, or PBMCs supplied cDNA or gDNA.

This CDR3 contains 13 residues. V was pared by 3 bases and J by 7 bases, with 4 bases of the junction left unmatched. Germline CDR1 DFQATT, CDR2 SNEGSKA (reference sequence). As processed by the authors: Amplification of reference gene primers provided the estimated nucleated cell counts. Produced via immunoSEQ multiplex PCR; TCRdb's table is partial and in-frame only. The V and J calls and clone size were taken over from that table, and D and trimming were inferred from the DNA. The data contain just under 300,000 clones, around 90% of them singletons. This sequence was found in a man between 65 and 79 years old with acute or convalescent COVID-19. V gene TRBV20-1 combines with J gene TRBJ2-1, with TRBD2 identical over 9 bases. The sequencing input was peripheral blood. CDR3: CSASSGSKNEQFF. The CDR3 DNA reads TGCAGTGCTAGTAGCGGGAGTAAGAATGAGCAGTTCTTC.